This T cell receptor beta chain was identified in a study of control samples from healthy donors and cancer patients. The assay was immunoSEQ multiplex PCR, and TCRdb's table has in-frame clones only and misses some. The repertoire holds hundreds of thousands of clones, with 80% to 95% as singletons. The germline gives CDR1 SGHRS, CDR2 YFSETQ. CDR3 length equals 15 residues. V gave up 5 bases and J gave up 0 bases, with 12 bases separating them. The gene calls are TRBV5-1 and TRBJ1-3; D uncertain. The sequencing sample was made of PBMCs. The clonotype originates from a man in his forties with head and neck cancer. CDR3 in DNA: TGCGCCAGCAGATCCAGCAGCTTCTCTGGAAACACCATATATTTT. Translating gives CASRSSSFSGNTIYF.